Listed below are T cell receptor beta chains from one sample, sequenced in a study of CD8 T cells in ankylosing spondylitis. Each CDR3 protein is one row after TCRdb ran MiXCR on the 5' RACE reads. The profile covers hundreds of thousands of distinct CDR3 sequences, with 12% appearing a single time and 0.51% taken by the ten largest. Material for sequencing was blood, either unsorted or a sorted T cell fraction (not recorded which). These receptor sequences come from a male donor with ankylosing spondylitis. Each CDR3 is given with its conserved first and last residue. Each record gives: CDR3 length, clone size, D gene, V gene, J gene, CDR3 protein, CDR3 DNA. A D gene is named only where the DNA matches it firmly. Size values are once, few and many counts, or a class for expanded clones, and some rows have none.

>15|NA|TRBD1|TRBV28|TRBJ2-1
CASKPSGTGHNEQFF
TGTGCCAGCAAACCCTCAGGGACAGGGCACAATGAGCAGTTCTTC
>14|few|NA|TRBV20-1|TRBJ2-3
CSARVPAASDTQYF
TGCAGTGCTAGAGTCCCCGCCGCTAGCGATACGCAGTATTTT
>15|many|TRBD1|TRBV20-1|TRBJ1-1
CSARDRVTLNTEAFF
TGCAGTGCTAGGGACAGGGTAACCCTGAACACTGAAGCTTTCTTT
>15|few|NA|TRBV10-3|TRBJ2-7
CAISGARDGSYEQYF
TGTGCCATCAGTGGGGCCCGGGACGGTTCCTACGAGCAGTACTTC
>13|NA|TRBD1|TRBV29-1|TRBJ2-7
CSAVWDREYEQYF
TGCAGCGCCGTATGGGACAGGGAATACGAGCAGTACTTC
>14|few|NA|TRBV3-1|TRBJ1-5
CASSLDGGDQPQHF
TGTGCCAGCAGCCTCGATGGAGGGGATCAGCCCCAGCATTTT
>14|few|NA|TRBV15|TRBJ2-7
CATSRGGRAYEQYF
TGTGCCACCAGCAGAGGAGGGCGGGCCTACGAGCAGTACTTC
>13|NA|NA|TRBV7-2|TRBJ1-5
CASSQVAEQPQHF
TGTGCCAGCAGCCAGGTCGCGGAACAGCCCCAGCATTTT
>14|NA|TRBD1|TRBV27|TRBJ2-1
CASRLGQGEGEQFF
TGTGCCAGCAGACTGGGACAGGGTGAGGGTGAGCAGTTCTTC
>13|NA|TRBD1|TRBV19|TRBJ1-4
CASRDSQYEKLFF
TGTGCCAGTCGGGACAGCCAGTATGAAAAACTGTTTTTT
>16|NA|TRBD2|TRBV20-1|TRBJ2-1
CSARTSGARSYNEQFF
TGCAGTGCTAGGACTAGCGGAGCCCGCTCCTACAATGAGCAGTTCTTC